Listed here is a single TCR beta chain. Its cognate antigen has yet to be identified. No much larger clone is present one base from it, and per-base qualities are unavailable. The sample is drawn from a study of T cell changes during pregnancy in multiple sclerosis (dated by TCRdb to between 2018 and 2021). About the investigation overall: In women with multiple sclerosis, the researchers looked at how the T cell repertoire shifted as pregnancy progressed.

CDR1 and CDR2 (LGHNA, YNFKEQ) derive from the germline V gene. V has 4 bases trimmed and J has 0 bases trimmed; junction bases matching no gene number 3. Measured from the cysteine to the phenylalanine, the CDR3 is 15 residues long. The read is trimmed to its CDR3 DNA, 45 bases read in frame from base 1. Library preparation was by the immunoSEQ multiplex PCR assay. TCRdb mirrors the immuneACCESS table, restricted to in-frame sequences. Some clones are absent from its copies; in checked studies, under half trace to an unresolved V gene, and the reason for the others is unknown. The sample table contains some 100,000 clones; only one count was recorded for 91% of them. The ten largest clones represent around 3% of the sample.

This receptor chain uses TRBV4-2 and TRBJ2-3, with TRBD1 identical over 8 junction bases. The starting material was peripheral blood, obtained in the second trimester of pregnancy. This clonotype originated in a female donor with multiple sclerosis, enrolled in a pregnancy study. The CDR3 reads CASSPRDRSTDTQYF. In nucleotides, the sequence is TGTGCCAGCAGCCCCCGGGACAGGAGCACAGATACGCAGTATTTT.